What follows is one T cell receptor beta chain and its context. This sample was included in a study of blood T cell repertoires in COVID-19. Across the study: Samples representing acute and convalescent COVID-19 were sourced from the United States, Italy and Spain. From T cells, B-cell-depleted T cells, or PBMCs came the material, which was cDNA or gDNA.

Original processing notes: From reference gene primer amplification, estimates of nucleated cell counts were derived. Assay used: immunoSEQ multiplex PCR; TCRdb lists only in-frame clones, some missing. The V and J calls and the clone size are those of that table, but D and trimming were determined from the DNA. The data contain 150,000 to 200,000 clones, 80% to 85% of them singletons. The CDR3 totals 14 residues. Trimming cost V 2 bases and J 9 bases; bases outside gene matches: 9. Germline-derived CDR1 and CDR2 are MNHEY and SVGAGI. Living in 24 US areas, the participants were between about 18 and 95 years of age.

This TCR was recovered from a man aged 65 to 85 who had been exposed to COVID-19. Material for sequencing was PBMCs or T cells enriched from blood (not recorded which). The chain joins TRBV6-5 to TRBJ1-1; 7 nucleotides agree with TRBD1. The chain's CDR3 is CASSYGYRGTQAFF. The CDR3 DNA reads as TGTGCCAGCAGTTACGGGTACAGGGGAACTCAAGCTTTCTTT.